What follows is one T cell receptor beta chain and its context. The data were obtained in a study of shared clonotypes between healthy human individuals. Data came from immunoSEQ multiplex PCR; TCRdb stores just in-frame clones and leaves some out. The sample yields 2 million to 2.5 million clones, more than 90% seen once. The CDR3 is 15 amino acids. CDR1 is SGHDT and CDR2 is YYEEEE in the germline V gene. Unmatched junction bases numbered 8, after V lost 4 bases and J lost 4 bases. The chain combines TRBV5-6 with TRBJ1-2, with 9 bases matching TRBD1. Sequencing input: naive CD4+ T cells sorted from blood. Subset noted: CD45RA+ positively selected. This clonotype originated in a man aged 18 to 30 in good health. CDR3 sequence: CASSDRTGVGYGYTF. CDR3 DNA sequence: TGTGCCAGCAGCGACCGGACAGGGGTTGGCTATGGCTACACCTTC.